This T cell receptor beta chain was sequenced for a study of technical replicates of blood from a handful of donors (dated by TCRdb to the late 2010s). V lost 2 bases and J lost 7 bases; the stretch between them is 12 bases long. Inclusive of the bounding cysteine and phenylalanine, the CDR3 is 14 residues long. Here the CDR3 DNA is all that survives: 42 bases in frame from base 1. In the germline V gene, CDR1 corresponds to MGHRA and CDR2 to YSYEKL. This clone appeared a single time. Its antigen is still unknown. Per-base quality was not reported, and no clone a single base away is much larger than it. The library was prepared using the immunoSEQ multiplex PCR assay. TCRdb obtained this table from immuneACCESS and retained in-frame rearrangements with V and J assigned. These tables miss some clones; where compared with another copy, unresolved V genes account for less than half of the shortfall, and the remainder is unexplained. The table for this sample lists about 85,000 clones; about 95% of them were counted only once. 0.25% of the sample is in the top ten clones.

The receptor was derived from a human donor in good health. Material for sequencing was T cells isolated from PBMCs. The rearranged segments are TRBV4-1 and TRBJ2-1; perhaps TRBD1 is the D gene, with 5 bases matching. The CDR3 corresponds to CASSQWGVVNEQFF. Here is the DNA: TGCGCCAGCAGCCAATGGGGCGTGGTAAATGAGCAGTTCTTC.